Below are 30 T cell receptor beta chains sequenced from a single sample in a study of neoadjuvant anti-PD-1 for oral cavity cancer. Only in-frame clones appear in the TCRdb table, and some are missing; sequencing was by immunoSEQ multiplex PCR. The sample lists roughly 60,000 clones, roughly three quarters occurring once. The input for sequencing was PBMCs, taken before nivolumab (anti-PD-1) treatment. The origin of the receptors is a person between 35 and 79 years old with oral cavity squamous cell carcinoma.

V and J are TRBV5-6 and TRBJ2-5; TRBD1 aligns across 9 bases. The ends lost 4 bases at V and 2 bases at J; junction bases unmatched: 9. Germline loops: CDR1 SGHDT, CDR2 YYEEEE. This CDR3 comprises 16 residues. The CDR3 protein is CASSAVGTGTQETQYF. For the CDR3, the DNA is TGTGCCAGCAGCGCTGTGGGGACAGGGACACAAGAGACCCAGTACTTC.

The rearrangement joins TRBV7-7 to TRBJ2-5, with 13 positions matching TRBD2. This CDR3 comprises 15 residues. V was pared by 3 bases and J by 5 bases, with 3 bases of the junction left unmatched. The germline CDR1 and CDR2 sequences are SSHAT and FNYEAQ (reference sequence). CDR3: CASSLSGLAGETQYF. The CDR3 coding sequence is TGTGCCAGCAGCTTGTCGGGACTAGCGGGGGAGACCCAGTACTTC.

The chain links TRBV30 to TRBJ1-6, with D possibly being TRBD1 (5 bases). Germline V CDR1 and CDR2: GTSNPN, SVGIG (reference sequence). V shed 0 bases and J shed 6 bases, with 12 bases lying between them. The CDR3 has 15 amino acids. DNA of the CDR3: TGTGCCTGGAGTGTAAACCGACAGAGTAATTCACCCCTCCACTTT. This translates into CAWSVNRQSNSPLHF.

This clone was detected once. The chain couples TRBV6-1 to TRBJ2-6; D is perhaps TRBD2 (5 bases). From germline, CDR1 is MNHNS and CDR2 SASEGT. Trimming left V 7 bases short and J 2 bases short, with 12 bases between. This CDR3 contains 15 residues. The CDR3 sequence: CASTARGTGANVLTF. The CDR3 DNA follows: TGTGCCAGCACCGCTAGAGGGACTGGGGCCAACGTCCTGACTTTC.

The chain joins TRBV27 to TRBJ2-6; D unclear. The CDR3 sequence is 15 residues long. V dropped 6 bases and J dropped 0 bases, with 9 bases sitting between them. Germline lookup yields CDR1 MNHEY and CDR2 SMNVEV (reference sequence). CDR3 in amino acids: CASRLTGSGANVLTF. CDR3 DNA: TGTGCCAGCAGGCTGACGGGCTCTGGGGCCAACGTCCTGACTTTC.

The chain couples TRBV7-9 to TRBJ1-4; D remains ambiguous. V was pared by 4 bases and J by 3 bases, with 15 bases between. The CDR3 is made up of 16 amino acids. CDR1 SEHNR and CDR2 FQNEAQ come from the germline V gene (reference sequence). The CDR3 nucleotides read TGTGCCAGCAGCTCCAATTTACAGTCGCCTAATGAAAAACTGTTTTTT. This gives the protein CASSSNLQSPNEKLFF.

This clone has only a few counts. The V and J genes are TRBV5-4 and TRBJ1-2, with D perhaps TRBD1 (5 bases). Trimming shortened V by 0 bases and J by 4 bases, and 13 bases separated the two germline ends. The CDR3 extends over 15 amino acids. Germline V gene lookup returns CDR1 SGHNT and CDR2 YYREEE (reference sequence). In DNA form, the CDR3 reads TGTGCCAGCAGCTTGGGGCCAGGGAGGTCCTATGGCTACACCTTC. This gives the protein CASSLGPGRSYGYTF.

This clone was seen just once. This rearrangement joins TRBV6-4 to TRBJ1-1, with TRBD1 identical over 12 bases. The CDR3 contains 17 residues. Germline CDR1 and CDR2: MRHNA and SNTAGT. V gave up 7 bases and J gave up 0 bases; unmatched junction bases: 9. The CDR3 protein is CASKPGQGAGMNTEAFF. The CDR3 DNA reads as TGTGCCAGCAAACCGGGACAGGGGGCTGGGATGAACACTGAAGCTTTCTTT.

This sequence joins TRBV19 and TRBJ2-7; 9 bases match TRBD1. Germline V gene sequence: CDR1 LNHDA, CDR2 SQIVND (reference sequence). Germline trimming cut 5 bases from V and 5 bases from J; bases unmatched to any gene: 10. There are 15 residues in the CDR3. CDR3 region: CASSLAGTGSHEQYF. CDR3 sequence (DNA): TGTGCCAGTAGTCTCGCCGGGACAGGGTCCCACGAGCAGTACTTC. The whole variable domain, remainder taken from reference TRBV19 and TRBJ2-7, is DGGITQSPKYLFRKEGQNVTLSCEQNLNHDAMYWYRQDPGQGLRLIYYSQIVNDFQKGDIAEGYSVSREKKESFPLTVTSAQKNPTAFYLCASSLAGTGSHEQYFGPGTRLTVT.

Only one count was recorded for this clone. The rearrangement links TRBV11-1 to TRBJ2-1, with unresolved D. The length of the CDR3 is 15 residues. Trimming pared 1 base from V and 0 bases from J, leaving 7 bases between. Germline CDR1 SGHAT, CDR2 FQDESV (reference sequence). CDR3 protein: CASSLEASSYNEQFF. CDR3 DNA sequence: TGTGCCAGCAGCTTAGAGGCTAGCTCCTACAATGAGCAGTTCTTC.

The chain employs TRBV9 and TRBJ1-1; 8 positions agree with TRBD1. The CDR3 is 16 residues long. Germline values: CDR1 SGDLS, CDR2 YYNGEE. The V segment lost 2 bases and the J segment 11 bases; nucleotides outside the gene matches: 17. This chain's CDR3 is CASSVDTGTGLSRAFF. In nucleotides, the CDR3 is TGTGCCAGCAGCGTTGATACCGGGACAGGACTTAGCCGTGCTTTCTTT. Full variable domain (rest looked up from reference TRBV9 and TRBJ1-1): DSGVTQTPKHLITATGQRVTLRCSPRSGDLSVYWYQQSLDQGLQFLIQYYNGEERAKGNILERFSAQQFPDLHSELNLSSLELGDSALYFCASSVDTGTGLSRAFFGQGTRLTVV.

The V gene is TRBV27, the J gene TRBJ2-7, with 7 nucleotides matching TRBD1. V lost 5 bases and J lost 6; bases outside the gene matches: 13. Germline assignment: CDR1 MNHEY and CDR2 SMNVEV (reference sequence). The CDR3 has 15 amino acids. This CDR3 is CASSASRTGGREQYF. DNA of the CDR3: TGTGCCAGCAGTGCCTCCCGGACAGGCGGGCGCGAGCAGTACTTC.

This chain links TRBV7-6 with TRBJ1-6; 7 bases map to TRBD1. Germline CDR1 SGHVS, CDR2 FNYEAQ. This CDR3 comprises 18 residues. With V trimmed by 5 bases and J by 0 bases, 10 bases remained unmatched. In DNA, the CDR3 is TGTGCCAGCAGCCGATCGGGACAGTCGGGCTCCTATAATTCACCCCTCCACTTT. Its protein product is CASSRSGQSGSYNSPLHF.

The chain couples TRBV7-2 to TRBJ2-5, with 8 positions matching TRBD1. The V segment lost 7 bases and the J segment 1 base; nucleotides outside the gene matches: 5. From germline, CDR1 is SGHTA and CDR2 FQGNSA. The CDR3 has 14 residues. The CDR3 sequence: CASTSGQGQETQYF. The CDR3 DNA reads TGTGCCAGCACCTCCGGACAGGGCCAAGAGACCCAGTACTTC.

The V gene is TRBV10-3, the J gene TRBJ1-1; 7 bases match TRBD1. The junction had 8 bases not matched to a gene; V was cut back by 0 bases and J by 4 bases. CDR1 is ENHRY, CDR2 SYGVKD, per germline. CDR3 length: 16 amino acids. As DNA, the CDR3 is TGTGCCATCAGTGAGTCGCTCCAGGGGGTCGGCACTGAAGCTTTCTTT. Its translation is CAISESLQGVGTEAFF.

This clone is a singleton in its sample. This rearrangement joins TRBV28 to TRBJ2-4, with D possibly matching TRBD1 (5 bases). Germline V gives CDR1 MDHEN, CDR2 SYDVKM. Trimming took off 8 bases at V and 8 bases at J, with 10 bases between the two ends. The CDR3 has 11 residues. The CDR3 here is CASGIRDIQYF. The CDR3 DNA follows: TGTGCCAGCGGGATCAGGGACATTCAGTACTTC.

This clone was detected only a few times. The chain carries TRBV14 and TRBJ1-2, with D tentatively TRBD1 (6 bases). The CDR3 has 14 residues. Germline V lookup: CDR1 SGHDN, CDR2 FVKESK. The germline V and J ends were trimmed by 4 bases and 0 bases, with 9 bases remaining between them. CDR3 residues: CASSPGQPNYGYTF. The CDR3 DNA follows: TGTGCCAGCAGCCCCGGACAGCCTAACTATGGCTACACCTTC.

The chain couples TRBV29-1 to TRBJ1-4; 9 nucleotides agree with TRBD1. The CDR3 has 15 amino acids. CDR1 and CDR2 (germline): SQVTM, ANQGSEA. V shed 6 bases, J shed 5 bases, and the junction held 10 bases outside the gene matches. The CDR3, as DNA: TGCAGCGTCGTTTTTGGACAGGGGTTAAATGAAAAACTGTTTTTT. Protein product: CSVVFGQGLNEKLFF.

The V call is TRBV6-1, the J call TRBJ2-1; D gene uncertain. There are 14 residues in the CDR3. V dropped 8 bases and J dropped 4 bases, with 15 bases sitting between them. Germline-derived CDR1 and CDR2 are MNHNS and SASEGT. The CDR3 protein is CASWLGTVYNEQFF. The CDR3 DNA sequence: TGTGCCAGCTGGCTCGGAACAGTTTACAATGAGCAGTTCTTC.

CDR3 loop: CASSFRLNNNEQFF. The CDR3 DNA follows: TGCGCCAGCAGCTTCCGACTTAACAACAATGAGCAGTTCTTC. The gene calls are TRBV4-1 and TRBJ2-1, with unresolved D. This CDR3 has 14 amino acids. Germline loops: CDR1 MGHRA, CDR2 YSYEKL. The ends were cut back, 5 bases at V and 5 bases at J, with 13 bases in the middle.

J is TRBJ1-2 and V is TRBV19; no clear D gene. Deletions cut 3 bases from V and 8 bases from J, with 10 bases between. The CDR3 consists of 12 residues. Germline V gene data show CDR1 as LNHDA and CDR2 as SQIVND (reference sequence). CDR3 amino acids: CASSISPRGYTF. The DNA for the CDR3 is TGTGCCAGTAGTATTTCCCCCCGGGGCTACACCTTC.

The rearrangement joins TRBV4-1 to TRBJ1-5, with 8 bases lining up with TRBD1. The CDR3 sequence is 14 residues long. The germline V gene has CDR1 MGHRA and CDR2 YSYEKL. V lost 5 bases and J lost 6; bases outside the gene matches: 6. The CDR3 region is CASSKQGGSQPQHF. The DNA for the CDR3 is TGCGCCAGCAGCAAACAGGGGGGAAGTCAGCCCCAGCATTTT.

The genes are TRBV29-1 and TRBJ1-2, with D possibly TRBD1 on 6 matching bases. The germline V gene has CDR1 SQVTM and CDR2 ANQGSEA. CDR3 length: 12 residues. Trimming left V 7 bases short and J 8 bases short, with 17 bases between. This chain's CDR3 is CSALRRGLGYTF. For the CDR3, the DNA is TGCAGCGCCCTTAGGCGGGGGCTGGGCTACACCTTC.

The gene calls are TRBV7-9 and TRBJ2-3, with D perhaps TRBD1 (5 bases). CDR1 and CDR2 (germline): SEHNR, FQNEAQ (reference sequence). V was pared by 5 bases and J by 4 bases, with 22 bases between. The CDR3 has 17 residues. Here the CDR3 DNA reads TGTGCCAGCAGCCCACGACAGACACTACCCAGGGCAGATACGCAGTATTTT. Its translation is CASSPRQTLPRADTQYF.

The chain is built from TRBV7-8 and TRBJ1-5; a possible D gene is TRBD1 (6 bases). V lost 5 bases and J 0 bases, leaving 20 bases between the germline ends. The CDR3 is 18 residues long. Germline V gene data show CDR1 as SGHVS and CDR2 as FQNEAQ. CDR3 region: CASSHMFRGLYSNQPQHF. CDR3 sequence (DNA): TGTGCCAGCAGCCACATGTTCCGGGGGCTGTATAGCAATCAGCCCCAGCATTTT.

The chain recombines TRBV7-2 with TRBJ1-5; 11 bases match TRBD1. Germline CDR1 is SGHTA and CDR2 is FQGNSA. The CDR3 totals 16 residues. Trimming took 5 bases from V and 7 from J; bases not matched to a gene: 10. CDR3 protein: CASSLGQGAPGQPQHF. DNA for the CDR3: TGTGCCAGCAGCCTAGGACAGGGGGCACCGGGCCAGCCCCAGCATTTT.

J is TRBJ1-5 and V is TRBV19; no clear D. The CDR3 spans 13 residues. V was pared by 5 bases and J by 4 bases, with 9 bases between. In germline, CDR1 is LNHDA, CDR2 SQIVND (reference sequence). CDR3 sequence (DNA): TGTGCCAGTAGTCAGCAACGAAATCAGCCCCAGCATTTT. Translation: CASSQQRNQPQHF.

This chain links TRBV6-6 with TRBJ1-1, with a tentative D call TRBD1 (6 bases). Deletions cut 8 bases from V and 1 base from J, with 11 bases between. Germline V CDR1 and CDR2: MNHNY, SVGAGI (reference sequence). This CDR3 region has 13 residues. The CDR3 region is CASLRDKNTEAFF. The DNA for the CDR3 is TGTGCCAGCCTCCGGGACAAGAACACTGAAGCTTTCTTT.

This clone has a handful of counts. The CDR3 loop is CASSSGGSSGNTIYF. Written as DNA, the CDR3 is TGTGCCAGCAGTTCCGGAGGAAGCTCTGGAAACACCATATATTTT. The chain uses TRBV28 and TRBJ1-3, with D unresolved. The CDR3 consists of 15 residues. Trimming removed 4 bases from V and 0 bases from J, with 10 bases in between. CDR1 is MDHEN and CDR2 is SYDVKM in the germline V gene.

The rearrangement uses TRBV6-1 and TRBJ2-1; either TRBD1 or TRBD2 may fit D (5 bases each). CDR3 length: 17 residues. V lost 0 bases, J lost 4 bases, and 16 bases lay in between. In germline, CDR1 is MNHNS, CDR2 SASEGT. CDR3 sequence: CASSEARRGDGYNEQFF. For the CDR3, the DNA is TGTGCCAGCAGTGAAGCGCGTAGAGGGGACGGGTACAATGAGCAGTTCTTC.